This paragraph covers one T cell receptor (beta chain) sequence. This sample is part of a study of cytotoxic CD8 clonotypes in ibrutinib-treated CLL. Germline V gene sequence: CDR1 SSHAT, CDR2 FNYEAQ (reference sequence). CDR3 length: 14 amino acids. V trimming: 4 bases; J trimming: 5 bases; junction bases outside the gene matches: 2. Profiling relied on immunoSEQ multiplex PCR, and the TCRdb table lists in-frame clones only, not all of them. The sample yields about 140,000 clones, around 81% seen once. The TCR originated in a human donor with chronic lymphocytic leukemia. The sample was PBMCs, taken after 36 months of ibrutinib treatment. V and J are TRBV7-7 and TRBJ2-5; 12 nucleotides line up with TRBD2. The CDR3 DNA sequence: TGTGCCAGCAGCTACCTAGCGGGGGGGGAGACCCAGTACTTC. Protein product: CASSYLAGGETQYF.